This TCR beta chain was identified in a study of CD8 T cells in ankylosing spondylitis. Points from the study as a whole: Ankylosing spondylitis blood seemed to carry a telltale TCR beta motif made of roughly eight highly homologous variants.

This clonotype was observed at least ten times. The antigen is not known. TCRdb fed the 5' RACE reads into MiXCR, producing one record per CDR3 protein. The sample records about 540,000 distinct CDR3 sequences, about an eighth being singletons. The V end lost 3 bases, the J end lost 1 base, and 8 bases lay between the germline ends. Per the germline V gene, CDR1 is SGHAT and CDR2 is FQNNGV. The CDR3 length is 14 residues. Material: blood, either unsorted or a sorted T cell fraction (not recorded which). The gene calls are TRBV11-2 and TRBJ2-3; D unresolved. The sequence came from a male donor with ankylosing spondylitis. For the CDR3, the DNA is TGTGCCAGCAGCTTTCGGGTTCGCACAGATACGCAGTATTTT. Residues: CASSFRVRTDTQYF.